A single sample is the source of the 14 T cell receptor beta chains below, sequenced in a study of T cell responses to AZD1222 COVID-19 vaccine. This table comes from immunoSEQ multiplex PCR, and its TCRdb copy is limited to in-frame clones, with some not included. This sample has 100,000 or so clones, with about 86% found just once. The source was peripheral blood, collected on day 0 of AZD1222 vaccination. Receptor source: an adult in good health.

V is TRBV25-1 and J is TRBJ1-2; TRBD1 agrees at 8 bases. The CDR3 extends over 17 amino acids. Germline V gene lookup returns CDR1 MGHDK and CDR2 SYGVNS. V shed 4 bases, J shed 5 bases, and the junction held 15 bases outside the gene matches. CDR3 DNA sequence: TGTGCCAGCAGTGGAACCACAGGGGGAGCTCCCCTATATGGCTACACCTTC. Protein: CASSGTTGGAPLYGYTF.

This clone has a single count. The chain links TRBV28 to TRBJ1-1; D ambiguous. The V and J ends lost 6 bases and 3 bases respectively, with 8 bases between them. In germline, CDR1 is MDHEN, CDR2 SYDVKM. CDR3 length: 12 amino acids. CDR3 sequence reads: CASSLLYTEAFF. DNA of the CDR3: TGTGCCAGCAGCCTTCTTTACACTGAAGCTTTCTTT.

V is TRBV4-1 and J is TRBJ2-7; D unresolved. The ends were cut back, 4 bases at V and 7 bases at J, with 14 bases in the middle. There are 13 residues in the CDR3. Germline V gives CDR1 MGHRA, CDR2 YSYEKL. The CDR3 DNA follows: TGCGCCAGCAGCCCGGTAGGCCTTTTAGAGCAGTACTTC. It encodes CASSPVGLLEQYF.

A single count supports this clone. The J gene is TRBJ2-1, the V gene TRBV4-2; TRBD2 matches at 9 bases. This CDR3 spans 17 amino acids. Germline-derived CDR1 and CDR2 are LGHNA and YNFKEQ. V lost 0 bases and J lost 4; bases outside the gene matches: 7. The DNA for the CDR3 is TGTGCCAGCAGCCAAGATCTCGGGACTAGCCGATACAATGAGCAGTTCTTC. Its protein is CASSQDLGTSRYNEQFF.

This chain uses TRBV28 with TRBJ2-7; the match to TRBD2 covers 16 bases. Looked up from germline, CDR1 is MDHEN and CDR2 is SYDVKM. This CDR3 has 17 residues. V dropped 6 bases and J dropped 6; count of bases not matched to a gene: 11. The CDR3 spells CASSTRPGLAGGGEQYF. The CDR3 region has the DNA TGTGCCAGCAGCACGCGACCGGGACTAGCGGGAGGGGGCGAGCAGTACTTC.

This clone was seen a single time. This chain uses TRBV28 with TRBJ2-1; 10 nucleotides match TRBD2. The V gene end was trimmed by 6 bases and the J gene end by 5 bases; junction bases not matched to a gene: 7. Germline CDR1 and CDR2: MDHEN and SYDVKM. There are 15 residues in the CDR3. The CDR3 region is CASSLLAGANNEQFF. CDR3 DNA: TGTGCCAGCAGCCTCCTAGCGGGAGCTAACAATGAGCAGTTCTTC.

The chain is built from TRBV7-8 and TRBJ1-1; 8 bases map to TRBD1. CDR1 is SGHVS, CDR2 FQNEAQ, per germline. This CDR3 comprises 16 residues. V lost 2 bases, J lost 2 bases, and 7 bases stayed unmatched. The CDR3 DNA sequence: TGTGCCAGCAGCTTATGGACAGGGACTGTTAACACTGAAGCTTTCTTT. Protein product: CASSLWTGTVNTEAFF.

V is TRBV21-1 and J is TRBJ1-3; the D call TRBD1 from the table was never checked on the DNA. TRBV21-1 is a documented pseudogene. This CDR3 has 15 amino acids. The CDR3 bases are TGTGCCAGCAGTCCGGGACACCTCTCTGGAAACACCATATATTTT. Protein sequence: CASSPGHLSGNTIYF.

This chain links TRBV12-1 with TRBJ1-2; the table names TRBD1, a call not compared with the DNA. TRBV12-1 is classified as a pseudogene. This CDR3 spans 15 amino acids. The DNA for the CDR3 is TGTGCCAGCAGCTTCAGACAGGGATCCTACTATGGCTACACCTTC. Its translation is CASSFRQGSYYGYTF.

V is TRBV9 and J is TRBJ1-5; 9 positions agree with TRBD1. Germline V CDR1 and CDR2: SGDLS, YYNGEE. CDR3 size: 17 residues. The V gene end was trimmed by 4 bases and the J gene end by 0 bases; junction bases not matched to a gene: 8. CDR3 coding DNA: TGTGCCAGCAGCCCCGGGACAGGGCTTTATAGCAATCAGCCCCAGCATTTT. This encodes CASSPGTGLYSNQPQHF. The entire variable domain, with the rest obtained from reference TRBV9 and TRBJ1-5, is as follows: DSGVTQTPKHLITATGQRVTLRCSPRSGDLSVYWYQQSLDQGLQFLIQYYNGEERAKGNILERFSAQQFPDLHSELNLSSLELGDSALYFCASSPGTGLYSNQPQHFGDGTRLSIL.

This clone has only one observation. The chain joins TRBV3-1 (or the pseudogene TRBV3-2) to TRBJ1-5, with D uncertain. The CDR3 extends over 15 amino acids. The germline gives CDR1 LGHDT, CDR2 YNNKEL (reference sequence). The ends were cut back, 4 bases at V and 4 bases at J, with 14 bases in the middle. The CDR3 region has the DNA TGTGCCAGCAGCCGAGGCCGGGTAGGGAATCAGCCCCAGCATTTT. This translates into CASSRGRVGNQPQHF.

This chain connects TRBV11-2 to TRBJ2-5; 8 bases fit TRBD1. This CDR3 is built from 13 residues. Germline CDR1 reads SGHAT; CDR2 reads FQNNGV. V shed 4 bases and J 5 bases; nucleotides not matched to a gene: 3. The CDR3 coding sequence is TGTGCCAGCAGCTCGACAGGGGTGGAGACCCAGTACTTC. Its translation is CASSSTGVETQYF. The full variable domain, in which reference TRBV11-2 and TRBJ2-5 provide the parts outside the CDR3, is EAGVAQSPRYKIIEKRQSVAFWCNPISGHATLYWYQQILGQGPKLLIQFQNNGVVDDSQLPKDRFSAERLKGVDSTLKIQPAKLEDSAVYLCASSSTGVETQYFGPGTRLLVL.

This chain uses TRBV28 with TRBJ1-4; possibly TRBD1 for D (5 bases). Germline values: CDR1 MDHEN, CDR2 SYDVKM. The CDR3 runs 14 residues. V was cut by 2 bases and J by 4 bases, with 8 bases left in between. CDR3 sequence (DNA): TGTGCCAGCAGTTTACAGGGCCTTAATGAAAAACTGTTTTTT. It is translated as CASSLQGLNEKLFF.

V gene TRBV10-3 combines with J gene TRBJ2-1; TRBD1 agrees at 10 bases. The J segment lost 5 bases and the V segment lost 3 bases, leaving 4 bases of the junction unmatched. CDR1 and CDR2 (germline): ENHRY, SYGVKD. The CDR3 is 15 residues long. The CDR3 bases are TGTGCCATCAGTGAAACGGGACAGGGGAACAATGAGCAGTTCTTC. It is translated as CAISETGQGNNEQFF.